Given below is one T cell receptor beta chain in context. The sample originates from a study of blood T cell repertoires in COVID-19. Study as a whole: T cells, B-cell-depleted T cells, or PBMCs provided the cDNA or gDNA that served as material.

Assay: immunoSEQ multiplex PCR; the TCRdb copy retains only in-frame clones and omits some. The table lists some 150,000 clones, roughly 89% of them singletons. The V end was cut by 2 bases, the J end by 4 bases, with 15 bases between. This CDR3 is 16 amino acids long. The V gene's germline CDR1 is SGHTA and CDR2 FQGTGA. The origin of this receptor is a man aged 50-60 years who had recovered from COVID-19. The sample consisted of PBMCs or T cells enriched from blood (not recorded which). This chain links TRBV7-3 with TRBJ2-1; D is unresolved. Here the CDR3 reads CASSLGYRVPYNEQFF. The CDR3 DNA is TGTGCCAGCAGCTTAGGGTATCGGGTCCCTTACAATGAGCAGTTCTTC. Full variable domain (remainder filled in from reference TRBV7-3 and TRBJ2-1): GAGVSQTPSNKVTEKGKYVELRCDPISGHTALYWYRQSLGQGPEFLIYFQGTGAADDSGLPNDRFFAVRPEGSVSTLKIQRTERGDSAVYLCASSLGYRVPYNEQFFGPGTRLTVL.